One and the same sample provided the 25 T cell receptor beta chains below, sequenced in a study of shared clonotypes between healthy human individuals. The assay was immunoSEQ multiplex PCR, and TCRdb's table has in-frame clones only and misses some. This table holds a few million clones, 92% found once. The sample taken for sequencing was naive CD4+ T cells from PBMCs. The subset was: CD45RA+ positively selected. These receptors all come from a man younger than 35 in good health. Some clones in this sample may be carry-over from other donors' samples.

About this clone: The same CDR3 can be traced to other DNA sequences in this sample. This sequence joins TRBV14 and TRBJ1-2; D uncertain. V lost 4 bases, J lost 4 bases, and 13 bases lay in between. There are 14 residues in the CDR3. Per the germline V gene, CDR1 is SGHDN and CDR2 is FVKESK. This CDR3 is CASSPRDRLYGYTF. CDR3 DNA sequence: TGTGCCAGCAGCCCCCGGGATCGCCTCTATGGCTACACCTTC. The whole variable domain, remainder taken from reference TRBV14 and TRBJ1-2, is EAGVTQFPSHSVIEKGQTVTLRCDPISGHDNLYWYRRVMGKEIKFLLHFVKESKQDESGMPNNRFLAERTGGTYSTLKVQPAELEDSGVYFCASSPRDRLYGYTFGSGTRLTVV.

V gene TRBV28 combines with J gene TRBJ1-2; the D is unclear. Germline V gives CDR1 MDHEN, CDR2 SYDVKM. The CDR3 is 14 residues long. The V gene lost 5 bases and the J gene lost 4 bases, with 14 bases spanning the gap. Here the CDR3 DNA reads TGTGCCAGCAGTCCCCCCCAGGATAGCTATGGCTACACCTTC. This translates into CASSPPQDSYGYTF.

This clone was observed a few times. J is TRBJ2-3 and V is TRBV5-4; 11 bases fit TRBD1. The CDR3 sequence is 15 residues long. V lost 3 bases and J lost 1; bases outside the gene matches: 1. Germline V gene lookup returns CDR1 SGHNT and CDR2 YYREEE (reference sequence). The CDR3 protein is CASSWGQGGTDTQYF. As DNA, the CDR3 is TGTGCCAGCAGCTGGGGACAGGGGGGCACAGATACGCAGTATTTT.

This CDR3 reads CASSPIRGLTYNEQFF. DNA for the CDR3: TGTGCCAGCAGCCCCATCAGGGGGTTAACATACAATGAGCAGTTCTTC. This chain links TRBV7-7 with TRBJ2-1; TRBD1 agrees at 7 bases. Germline CDR1 SSHAT, CDR2 FNYEAQ (reference sequence). The CDR3 sequence is 16 residues long. Trimming took 5 bases from V and 4 from J; bases not matched to a gene: 11.

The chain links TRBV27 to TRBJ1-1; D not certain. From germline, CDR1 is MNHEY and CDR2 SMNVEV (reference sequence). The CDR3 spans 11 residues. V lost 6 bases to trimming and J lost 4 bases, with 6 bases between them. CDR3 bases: TGTGCCAGCAGCTCGACCACTGAAGCTTTCTTT. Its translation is CASSSTTEAFF.

The CDR3 coding sequence is TGTGCCAGCAGCTTAGAAGGACTAGCAAGTGAGCAGTTCTTC. Protein: CASSLEGLASEQFF. The chain links TRBV11-3 to TRBJ2-1, with 8 bases matching TRBD2. CDR3 size: 14 residues. With 0 bases clipped from V and 9 bases from J, the junction kept 4 bases outside the gene matches. Per germline, CDR1 SGHNT and CDR2 YENEEA.

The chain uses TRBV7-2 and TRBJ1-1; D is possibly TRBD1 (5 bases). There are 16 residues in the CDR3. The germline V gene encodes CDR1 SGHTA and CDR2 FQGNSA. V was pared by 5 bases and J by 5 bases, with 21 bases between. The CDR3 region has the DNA TGTGCCAGCAGCCCTCGGGACGCCCGGCGGAGAACTGAAGCTTTCTTT. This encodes CASSPRDARRRTEAFF.

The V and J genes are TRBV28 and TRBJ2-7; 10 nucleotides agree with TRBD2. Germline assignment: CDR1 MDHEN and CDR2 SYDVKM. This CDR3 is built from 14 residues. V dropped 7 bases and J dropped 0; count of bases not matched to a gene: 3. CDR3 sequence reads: CASMVAGGSYEQYF. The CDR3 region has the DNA TGTGCCAGCATGGTAGCGGGAGGCTCCTACGAGCAGTACTTC.

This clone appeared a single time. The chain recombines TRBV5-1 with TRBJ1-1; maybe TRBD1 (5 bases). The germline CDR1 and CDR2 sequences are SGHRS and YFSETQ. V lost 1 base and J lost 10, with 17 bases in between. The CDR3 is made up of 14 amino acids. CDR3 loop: CASSLLIDGTGAFF. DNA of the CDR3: TGCGCCAGCAGCTTGCTGATTGACGGGACGGGAGCTTTCTTT.

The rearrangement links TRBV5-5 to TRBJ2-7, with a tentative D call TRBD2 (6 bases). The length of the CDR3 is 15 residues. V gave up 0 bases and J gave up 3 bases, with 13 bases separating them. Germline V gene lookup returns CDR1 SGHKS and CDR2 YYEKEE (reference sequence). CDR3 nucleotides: TGTGCCAGCAGCTTGGCGAGTAGCGGTTACTACGAGCAGTACTTC. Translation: CASSLASSGYYEQYF.

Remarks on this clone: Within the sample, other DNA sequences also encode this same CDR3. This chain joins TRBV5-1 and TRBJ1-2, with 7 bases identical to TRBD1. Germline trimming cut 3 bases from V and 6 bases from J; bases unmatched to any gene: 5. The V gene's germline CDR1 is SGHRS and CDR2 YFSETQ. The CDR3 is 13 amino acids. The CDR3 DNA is TGCGCCAGCAGCTCGACAGGGCTGGATGGCTACACCTTC. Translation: CASSSTGLDGYTF.

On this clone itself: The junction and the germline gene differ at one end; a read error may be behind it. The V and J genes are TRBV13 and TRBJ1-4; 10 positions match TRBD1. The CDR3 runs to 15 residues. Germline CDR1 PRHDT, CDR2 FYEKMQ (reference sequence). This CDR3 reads CASSLGTGDGEKLFF. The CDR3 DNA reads TGTGCCAGCAGCCTAGGGACAGGGGATGGTGAAAAACTGTTTTTT.

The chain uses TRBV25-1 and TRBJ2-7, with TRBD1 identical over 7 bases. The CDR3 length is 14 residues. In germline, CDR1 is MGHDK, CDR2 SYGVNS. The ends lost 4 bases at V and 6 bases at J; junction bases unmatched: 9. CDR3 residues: CASSASGTAGEQYF. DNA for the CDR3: TGTGCCAGCAGTGCTTCCGGGACAGCCGGCGAGCAGTACTTC.

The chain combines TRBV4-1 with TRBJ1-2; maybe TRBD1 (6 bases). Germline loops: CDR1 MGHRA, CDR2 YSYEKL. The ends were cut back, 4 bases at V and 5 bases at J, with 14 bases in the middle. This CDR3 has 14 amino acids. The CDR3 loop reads CASSPLGGRYGYTF. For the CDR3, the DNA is TGCGCCAGCAGCCCCTTAGGGGGGCGGTATGGCTACACCTTC.

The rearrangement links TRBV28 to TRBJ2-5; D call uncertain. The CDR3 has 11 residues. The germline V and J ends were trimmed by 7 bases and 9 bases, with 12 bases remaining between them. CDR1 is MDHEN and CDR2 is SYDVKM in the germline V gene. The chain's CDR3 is CASTGGAAQYF. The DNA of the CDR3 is TGTGCCAGCACTGGTGGTGCGGCCCAGTACTTC.

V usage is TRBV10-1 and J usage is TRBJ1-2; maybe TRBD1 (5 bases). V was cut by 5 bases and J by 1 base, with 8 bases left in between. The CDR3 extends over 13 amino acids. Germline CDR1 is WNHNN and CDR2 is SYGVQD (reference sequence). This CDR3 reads CASSRGGNYGYTF. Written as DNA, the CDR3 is TGCGCCAGCAGTCGTGGGGGTAACTATGGCTACACCTTC.

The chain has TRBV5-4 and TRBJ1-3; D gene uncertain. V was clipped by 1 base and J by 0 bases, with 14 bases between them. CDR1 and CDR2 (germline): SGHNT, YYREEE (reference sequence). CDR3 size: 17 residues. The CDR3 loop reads CASSLSPKRDSGNTIYF. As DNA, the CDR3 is TGTGCCAGCAGCTTGTCCCCAAAACGAGACTCTGGAAACACCATATATTTT.

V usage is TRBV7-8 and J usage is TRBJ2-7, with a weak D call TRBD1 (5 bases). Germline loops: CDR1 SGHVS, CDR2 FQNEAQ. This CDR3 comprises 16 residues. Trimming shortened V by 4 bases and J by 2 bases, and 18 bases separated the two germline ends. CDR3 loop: CASSWLATALTYEQYF. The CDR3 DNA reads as TGTGCCAGCAGCTGGCTTGCGACAGCCCTTACCTACGAGCAGTACTTC.

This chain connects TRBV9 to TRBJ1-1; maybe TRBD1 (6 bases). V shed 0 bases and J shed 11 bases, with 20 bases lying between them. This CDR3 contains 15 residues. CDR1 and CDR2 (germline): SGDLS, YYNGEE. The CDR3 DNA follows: TGTGCCAGCAGCGTAGTGATATGGGGGGCTGAGGATGCTTTCTTT. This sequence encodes CASSVVIWGAEDAFF.

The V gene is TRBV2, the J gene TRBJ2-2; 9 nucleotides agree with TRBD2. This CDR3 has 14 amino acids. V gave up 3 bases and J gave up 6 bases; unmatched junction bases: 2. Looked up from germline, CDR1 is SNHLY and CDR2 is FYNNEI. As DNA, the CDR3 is TGTGCCAGCAGTGAGGCTAGCGGGGCCGGGGAGCTGTTTTTT. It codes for CASSEASGAGELFF.

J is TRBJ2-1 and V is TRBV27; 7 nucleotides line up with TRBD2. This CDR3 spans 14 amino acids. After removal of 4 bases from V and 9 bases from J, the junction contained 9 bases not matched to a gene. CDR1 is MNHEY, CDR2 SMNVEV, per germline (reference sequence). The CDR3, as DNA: TGTGCCAGCAGTTCCCCGCTAAGCGGGACTGAGCAGTTCTTC. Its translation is CASSSPLSGTEQFF.

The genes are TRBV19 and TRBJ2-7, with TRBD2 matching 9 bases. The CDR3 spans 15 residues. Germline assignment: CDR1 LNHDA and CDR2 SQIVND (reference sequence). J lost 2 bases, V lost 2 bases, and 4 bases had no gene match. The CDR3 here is CASSIYSGGTYEQYF. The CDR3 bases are TGTGCCAGTAGTATATATAGCGGGGGTACCTACGAGCAGTACTTC.

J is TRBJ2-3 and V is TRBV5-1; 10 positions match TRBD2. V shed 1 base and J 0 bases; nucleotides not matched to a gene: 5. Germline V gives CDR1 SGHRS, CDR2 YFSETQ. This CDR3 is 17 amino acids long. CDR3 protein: CASSLRLAGDSTDTQYF. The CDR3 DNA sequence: TGCGCCAGCAGCTTGAGACTAGCGGGCGACAGCACAGATACGCAGTATTTT.

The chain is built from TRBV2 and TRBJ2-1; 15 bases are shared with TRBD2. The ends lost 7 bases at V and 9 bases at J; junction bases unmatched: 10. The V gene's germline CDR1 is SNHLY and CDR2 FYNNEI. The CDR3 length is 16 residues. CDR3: CASTRPGLAGGIEQFF. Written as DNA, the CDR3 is TGTGCCAGCACCCGACCGGGACTAGCGGGAGGTATTGAGCAGTTCTTC.

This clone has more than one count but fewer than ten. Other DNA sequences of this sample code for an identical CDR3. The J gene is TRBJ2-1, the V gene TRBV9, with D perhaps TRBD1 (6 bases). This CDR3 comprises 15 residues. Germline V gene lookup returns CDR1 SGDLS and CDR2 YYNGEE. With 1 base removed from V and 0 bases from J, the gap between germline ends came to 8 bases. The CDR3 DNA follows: TGTGCCAGCAGCGTACAGGGGAGCTCCTACAATGAGCAGTTCTTC. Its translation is CASSVQGSSYNEQFF.